Below, 15 T cell receptor beta chains from the same sample are listed, as sequenced in a study of blood T cell repertoires in COVID-19. Sequencing used immunoSEQ multiplex PCR; TCRdb keeps in-frame clones, though not all of them. The table has 250,000 to 300,000 clones, 75% to 90% seen once. Sequencing was done on a sample of PBMCs or T cells enriched from blood (not recorded which). The receptors here all came from a middle-aged woman who had recovered from COVID-19.

The chain links TRBV11-3 to TRBJ2-1; 10 nucleotides line up with TRBD1. Germline V gene data show CDR1 as SGHNT and CDR2 as YENEEA. Germline trimming cut 5 bases from V and 9 bases from J; bases unmatched to any gene: 4. The CDR3 covers 13 residues. CDR3 in DNA: TGTGCCAGCAGCCGGACAGGGGGGAGTGAGCAGTTCTTC. Translated: CASSRTGGSEQFF.

The V gene is TRBV5-1, the J gene TRBJ1-1; 9 bases line up with TRBD1. Germline values: CDR1 SGHRS, CDR2 YFSETQ. V lost 1 base and J lost 8; bases outside the gene matches: 9. CDR3 length: 15 residues. The CDR3 reads CASSLSRGGQGEAFF. CDR3 in DNA: TGCGCCAGCAGCTTGTCTCGAGGCGGACAGGGGGAAGCTTTCTTT.

This chain joins TRBV4-1 and TRBJ2-3; 9 nucleotides align to TRBD2. J lost 0 bases, V lost 1 base, and 2 bases had no gene match. Germline CDR1 is MGHRA and CDR2 is YSYEKL. The CDR3 consists of 16 residues. The CDR3 nucleotides are TGCGCCAGCAGCCAAGGACTAGCGGTTAGCACAGATACGCAGTATTTT. Its translation: CASSQGLAVSTDTQYF.

This clone has only one observation. The rearrangement joins TRBV30 to TRBJ1-2; no definite D call. The germline V gene encodes CDR1 GTSNPN and CDR2 SVGIG (reference sequence). Trimming shortened V by 5 bases and J by 2 bases, and 15 bases separated the two germline ends. The CDR3 is made up of 14 amino acids. In DNA form, the CDR3 reads TGTGCCTGGGAAAAGGGAGTTTCAAACTATGGCTACACCTTC. Encoded protein: CAWEKGVSNYGYTF.

V usage is TRBV6-5 and J usage is TRBJ1-1; the D is unclear. Trimming took off 0 bases at V and 1 base at J, with 12 bases between the two ends. The germline gives CDR1 MNHEY, CDR2 SVGAGI. The CDR3 loop spans 16 amino acids. CDR3 protein: CASSYSERERNTEAFF. The DNA for the CDR3 is TGTGCCAGCAGTTACTCAGAAAGGGAGCGGAACACTGAAGCTTTCTTT.

This chain connects TRBV4-3 to TRBJ1-1; 8 bases match TRBD1. CDR1 and CDR2 from the germline V gene are LGHNA and YSLEER. CDR3 length equals 18 residues. Trimming cost V 2 bases and J 5 bases; bases outside gene matches: 16. The CDR3 coding sequence is TGCGCCAGCAGCCAACATACTACAGGGGGGATCAGTCTTACTGAAGCTTTCTTT. This codes for CASSQHTTGGISLTEAFF.

V and J are TRBV3-1 (or the pseudogene TRBV3-2) and TRBJ2-6; D ambiguous. This CDR3 is 16 amino acids long. Trimming removed 0 bases from V and 0 bases from J, with 6 bases in between. The germline gives CDR1 LGHDT, CDR2 YNNKEL (reference sequence). The CDR3 sequence is CASSQDPGSGANVLTF. In DNA, the CDR3 is TGTGCCAGCAGCCAAGACCCCGGCTCTGGGGCCAACGTCCTGACTTTC.

As concerns this clone: Different DNA sequences within this sample yield the same CDR3. This chain links TRBV5-1 with TRBJ1-1, with D perhaps matching TRBD1 (5 bases). CDR3 size: 14 residues. Germline V lookup: CDR1 SGHRS, CDR2 YFSETQ. Trimming removed 0 bases at V and 2 bases at J, with 8 bases between. The CDR3 nucleotides read TGCGCCAGCAGCTTGGCCCAGGGCAACACTGAAGCTTTCTTT. Translation: CASSLAQGNTEAFF.

V usage is TRBV9 and J usage is TRBJ2-3; TRBD2 might be the D (5 bases). The germline gives CDR1 SGDLS, CDR2 YYNGEE. V was shortened by 7 bases and J by 4 bases, with 13 bases between the two germline ends. The CDR3 runs to 13 residues. CDR3 nucleotide sequence: TGTGCCAGCCGCGAAGGGAGATCAGATACGCAGTATTTT. It codes for CASREGRSDTQYF.

This clone was observed a single time. The V call is TRBV28, the J call TRBJ1-2; 7 positions match TRBD1. There are 18 residues in the CDR3. The trim removed 1 base at V and 2 bases at J, leaving 13 bases unmatched. Germline CDR1 and CDR2: MDHEN and SYDVKM. The CDR3 sequence is CASSLSGPTGRPNYGYTF. DNA of the CDR3: TGTGCCAGCAGTTTATCCGGACCGACAGGGCGACCGAACTATGGCTACACCTTC.

The chain is built from TRBV3-1 (or the pseudogene TRBV3-2) and TRBJ2-5; 7 bases align to TRBD1. After removal of 3 bases from V and 4 bases from J, the junction contained 11 bases not matched to a gene. The CDR3 runs to 16 residues. Germline values: CDR1 LGHDT, CDR2 YNNKEL (reference sequence). The CDR3 loop is CASSQQAVNRGETQYF. The CDR3 nucleotides read TGTGCCAGCAGCCAGCAGGCCGTAAACAGGGGAGAGACCCAGTACTTC.

The genes are TRBV5-6 and TRBJ2-1; weak D call: TRBD1 (6 bases). V was clipped by 1 base and J by 9 bases, with 20 bases between them. The CDR3 has 16 residues. In germline, CDR1 is SGHDT, CDR2 YYEEEE. The CDR3 reads CASSLRRQGIYVEQFF. The CDR3 DNA is TGTGCCAGCAGCTTGAGGAGGCAGGGGATATACGTTGAGCAGTTCTTC. The complete variable domain, with remaining parts taken from reference TRBV5-6 and TRBJ2-1, reads DAGVTQSPTHLIKTRGQQVTLRCSPKSGHDTVSWYQQALGQGPQFIFQYYEEEERQRGNFPDRFSGHQFPNYSSELNVNALLLGDSALYLCASSLRRQGIYVEQFFGPGTRLTVL.

This chain links TRBV18 with TRBJ1-4; D possibly corresponds to TRBD1 (5 bases). V was clipped by 0 bases and J by 7 bases, with 12 bases between them. The germline V gene has CDR1 KGHSH and CDR2 LQKENI. This CDR3 is 15 amino acids long. The CDR3 loop reads CASSPPGQAGEKLFF. The CDR3 DNA sequence: TGTGCCAGCTCACCACCGGGGCAGGCTGGTGAAAAACTGTTTTTT.

A single count supports this clone. V gene TRBV21-1 combines with J gene TRBJ2-1; the table gives TRBD1 as D, unverified against the DNA. TRBV21-1 is assigned pseudogene status. This CDR3 is 13 amino acids long. The CDR3 spells CASRGTGTNEQFF. In DNA, the CDR3 is TGTGCCAGCAGGGGGACAGGGACCAATGAGCAGTTCTTC.

The V call is TRBV2, the J call TRBJ2-4, with a possible D match to TRBD1 (5 bases). CDR3 length: 11 amino acids. The germline V gene encodes CDR1 SNHLY and CDR2 FYNNEI. V dropped 4 bases and J dropped 10 bases, with 8 bases sitting between them. The CDR3 DNA follows: TGTGCCAGCAGTGGTGGACATATTCAGTACTTC. Protein sequence: CASSGGHIQYF.